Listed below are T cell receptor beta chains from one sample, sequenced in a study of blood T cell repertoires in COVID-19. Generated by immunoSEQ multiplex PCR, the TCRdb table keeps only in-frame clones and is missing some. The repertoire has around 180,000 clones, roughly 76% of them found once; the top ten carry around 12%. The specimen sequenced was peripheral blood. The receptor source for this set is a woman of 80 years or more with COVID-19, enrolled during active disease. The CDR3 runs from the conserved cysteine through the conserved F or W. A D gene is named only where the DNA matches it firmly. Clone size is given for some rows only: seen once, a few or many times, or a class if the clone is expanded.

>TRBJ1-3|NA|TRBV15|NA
CATSRGGLGNTIYF
TGTGCCACCAGCAGAGGGGGGCTCGGAAACACCATATATTTT
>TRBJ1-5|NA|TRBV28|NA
CASNARDQPQHF
TGTGCCAGCAACGCGCGGGATCAGCCCCAGCATTTT
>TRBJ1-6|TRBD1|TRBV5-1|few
CASSPIGTGSYNSPLHF
TGCGCCAGCAGCCCGATTGGGACAGGCTCCTATAATTCACCCCTCCACTTT
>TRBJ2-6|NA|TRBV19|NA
CASREGYGANVLTF
TGTGCCAGTAGGGAGGGGTACGGGGCCAACGTCCTGACTTTC
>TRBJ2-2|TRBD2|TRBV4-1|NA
CASSFGLAGPDTGELFF
TGCGCCAGCAGCTTCGGACTAGCGGGGCCCGACACCGGGGAGCTGTTTTTT
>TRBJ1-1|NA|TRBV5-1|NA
CASRGTVNTEAFF
TGCGCCAGCAGGGGCACGGTGAACACTGAAGCTTTCTTT
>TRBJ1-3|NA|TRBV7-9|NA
CASSLGYPGGNTIYF
TGTGCCAGCAGCTTGGGCTACCCGGGAGGAAACACCATATATTTT
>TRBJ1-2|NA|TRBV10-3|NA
CAISEGTLYGYTF
TGTGCCATCAGTGAAGGGACACTCTATGGCTACACCTTC
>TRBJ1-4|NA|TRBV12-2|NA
CASRRTGVGKLFF
TGTGCAAGTCGCCGGACAGGGGTGGGAAAACTGTTTTTT
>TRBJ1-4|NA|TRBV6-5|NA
CASRIGHEGKLFF
TGTGCCAGCAGGATAGGACACGAAGGAAAACTGTTTTTT
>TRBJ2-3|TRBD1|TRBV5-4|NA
CASSLPVQGNTQYF
TGTGCCAGCAGCCTTCCGGTACAGGGGAATACGCAGTATTTT
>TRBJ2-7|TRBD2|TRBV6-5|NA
CASRSGGRYEQYF
TGTGCCAGCAGGTCGGGAGGGAGATACGAGCAGTACTTC
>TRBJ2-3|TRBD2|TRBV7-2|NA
CASSSGLGSSDTQYF
TGTGCCAGCAGCTCGGGACTAGGATCGTCAGATACGCAGTATTTT
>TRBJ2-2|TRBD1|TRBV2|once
CASKQGANTGELFF
TGTGCCAGCAAGCAGGGGGCGAACACCGGGGAGCTGTTTTTT
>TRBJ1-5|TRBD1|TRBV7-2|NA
CASSLEAGGNNQPQHF
TGTGCCAGCAGCTTAGAGGCAGGGGGCAACAATCAGCCCCAGCATTTT
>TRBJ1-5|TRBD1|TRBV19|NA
CASSGPGTGGGGPQHF
TGTGCCAGTAGTGGTCCCGGGACAGGGGGCGGGGGCCCCCAGCATTTT
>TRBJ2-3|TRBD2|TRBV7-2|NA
CASSSSGYTDTQYF
TGTGCCAGCAGCTCTAGCGGGTACACAGATACGCAGTATTTT
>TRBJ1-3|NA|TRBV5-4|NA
CASSRGFRGGNTIYF
TGTGCCAGCAGCCGCGGATTCCGAGGTGGAAACACCATATATTTT
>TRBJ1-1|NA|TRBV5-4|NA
CASSKPQGNTEAFF
TGTGCCAGCAGCAAACCACAGGGGAACACTGAAGCTTTCTTT
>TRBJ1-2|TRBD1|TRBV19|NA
CASSDWSRGQGAGGYTF
TGTGCCAGTAGTGACTGGTCGAGAGGACAGGGGGCTGGTGGCTACACCTTC
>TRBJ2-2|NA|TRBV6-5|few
CASKDRNTGELFF
TGTGCCAGCAAGGACAGGAACACCGGGGAGCTGTTTTTT
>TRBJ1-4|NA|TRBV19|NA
CASSGLGATNEKLFF
TGTGCCAGTAGTGGGTTAGGGGCAACTAATGAAAAACTGTTTTTT
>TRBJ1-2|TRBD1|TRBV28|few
CAGETGPPNYGYTF
TGTGCCGGAGAGACAGGGCCGCCTAACTATGGCTACACCTTC
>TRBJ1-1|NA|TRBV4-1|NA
CASSQVGNTEAFF
TGCGCCAGCAGCCAAGTCGGGAACACTGAAGCTTTCTTT
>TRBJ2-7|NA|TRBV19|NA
CASSMWRGYEQYF
TGTGCCAGTAGTATGTGGAGGGGTTACGAGCAGTACTTC
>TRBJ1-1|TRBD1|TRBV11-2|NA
CASSSRQGASGEAFF
TGTGCCAGCAGTTCTCGCCAGGGGGCTTCGGGTGAAGCTTTCTTT
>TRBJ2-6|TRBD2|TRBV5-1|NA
CASSPGGSGANVLTF
TGCGCCAGCAGCCCGGGGGGATCTGGGGCCAACGTCCTGACTTTC
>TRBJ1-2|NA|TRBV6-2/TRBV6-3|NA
CASSSWSDYGYTF
TGTGCCAGCAGTTCGTGGTCGGACTATGGCTACACCTTC
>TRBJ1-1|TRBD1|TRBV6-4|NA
CASSDTDRVAEAFF
TGTGCCAGCAGTGACACCGACAGGGTTGCTGAAGCTTTCTTT
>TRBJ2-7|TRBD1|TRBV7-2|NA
CASSLGQGLTYEQYF
TGTGCCAGCAGCTTAGGACAGGGGTTAACCTACGAGCAGTACTTC
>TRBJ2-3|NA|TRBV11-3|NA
CASKLGADTDTQYF
TGTGCCAGCAAGCTAGGGGCTGACACAGATACGCAGTATTTT
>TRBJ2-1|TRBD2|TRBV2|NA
CASTSDSYNEQFF
TGTGCCAGTACTAGCGACTCCTACAATGAGCAGTTCTTC
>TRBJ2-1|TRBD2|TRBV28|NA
CASRGLAGLSSYNEQFF
TGTGCCAGCAGGGGACTAGCGGGTCTTAGCTCCTACAATGAGCAGTTCTTC
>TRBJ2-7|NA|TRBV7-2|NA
CASSLTSPYEQYF
TGTGCCAGCAGCTTAACCAGTCCCTACGAGCAGTACTTC
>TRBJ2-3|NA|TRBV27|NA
CASSLFGSTDTQYF
TGTGCCAGCAGTTTATTCGGGAGCACAGATACGCAGTATTTT
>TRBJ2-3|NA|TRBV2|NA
CASRGLETATDTQYF
TGTGCCAGCAGGGGACTCGAAACGGCGACAGATACGCAGTATTTT
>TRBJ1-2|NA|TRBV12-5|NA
CASGLVRTVW
TGTGCTAGTGGTTTGGTACGAACGGTTTGG
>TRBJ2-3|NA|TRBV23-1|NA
CASTSPGDMRTDTQYF
TGCGCCAGCACCTCACCCGGGGACATGCGCACAGATACGCAGTATTTT
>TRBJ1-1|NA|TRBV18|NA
CASSPGSMNTEAFF
TGTGCCAGCTCCCCAGGGAGTATGAACACTGAAGCTTTCTTT
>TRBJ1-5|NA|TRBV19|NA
CASSNGLRGQPQHF
TGTGCCAGTAGTAATGGGCTCCGGGGTCAGCCCCAGCATTTT
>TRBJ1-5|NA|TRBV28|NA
CASSLAGYSNQPQHF
TGTGCCAGCAGTTTAGCCGGTTATAGCAATCAGCCCCAGCATTTT
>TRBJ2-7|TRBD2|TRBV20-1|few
CSASSGITPQQYF
TGCAGTGCTAGTAGCGGGATTACCCCCCAGCAGTACTTC
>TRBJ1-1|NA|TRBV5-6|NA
CASSSSGILSEAFF
TGTGCCAGCAGCTCGTCGGGTATTTTATCTGAAGCTTTCTTT
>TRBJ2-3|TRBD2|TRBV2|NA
CASSGLAGPTDTQYF
TGTGCCAGCAGTGGACTAGCGGGGCCTACAGATACGCAGTATTTT
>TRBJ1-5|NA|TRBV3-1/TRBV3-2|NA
CASSQTGIQPQHF
TGTGCCAGCAGCCAAACAGGGATTCAGCCCCAGCATTTT
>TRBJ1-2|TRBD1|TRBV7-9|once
CASSPTGVESYGYTF
TGTGCCAGCAGCCCCACAGGGGTGGAATCCTATGGCTACACCTTC
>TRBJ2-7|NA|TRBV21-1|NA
CASSKLWTGDPYEQYF
TGTGCCAGCAGCAAACTCTGGACAGGGGACCCCTACGAGCAGTACTTC
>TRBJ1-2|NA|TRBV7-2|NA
CASSLATAYGYTF
TGTGCCAGCAGCTTAGCAACTGCTTATGGCTACACCTTC